These 19 T cell receptor beta chains were all obtained from the same sample, sequenced in a study of cytomegalovirus exposure and HLA in healthy donors. Primers: 60 Vbeta forward and 13 Jbeta reverse. Generated by immunoSEQ multiplex PCR, the TCRdb table keeps only in-frame clones and is missing some. The profile shows under 150,000 clones, 70% to 85% of them singletons. The sample consisted of PBMCs. The receptors come from a boy aged 2 to 10 in good health and CMV-seronegative.

The chain has TRBV5-8 and TRBJ1-5; TRBD1 aligns across 7 bases. V shed 0 bases, J shed 6 bases, and the junction held 6 bases outside the gene matches. CDR1 and CDR2 (germline): SGHTS, YDEGEE. There are 15 residues in the CDR3. The CDR3 protein is CASSLGDREGQPQHF. DNA for the CDR3: TGTGCCAGCAGCTTGGGTGACAGGGAAGGTCAGCCCCAGCATTTT.

This rearrangement joins TRBV4-2 to TRBJ1-2; D call uncertain. This CDR3 region has 12 residues. CDR1 and CDR2 (germline): LGHNA, YNFKEQ. Trimming cost V 0 bases and J 14 bases, with 13 bases left between them. CDR3 amino acids: CASSQDPGSKTF. The CDR3 region has the DNA TGTGCCAGCAGCCAAGACCCCGGTTCTAAGACCTTC.

This sequence joins TRBV6-4 and TRBJ2-3, with 13 bases identical to TRBD2. Looked up from germline, CDR1 is MRHNA and CDR2 is SNTAGT. The CDR3 covers 16 residues. Trimming took 2 bases from V and 4 from J; bases not matched to a gene: 3. CDR3 DNA: TGTGCCAGCAGTGACACTAGCGGGGGGGCGTCAGATACGCAGTATTTT. Amino acids: CASSDTSGGASDTQYF.

The V and J genes are TRBV7-9 and TRBJ2-1; tentatively, D is TRBD2 (5 bases). The germline V and J ends were trimmed by 0 bases and 10 bases, with 16 bases remaining between them. The CDR3 extends over 15 amino acids. CDR1 is SEHNR, CDR2 FQNEAQ, per germline (reference sequence). The CDR3 DNA sequence: TGTGCCAGCAGCTTAGCGCTCGGACCAGGAGGAGAGCAGTTCTTC. This sequence encodes CASSLALGPGGEQFF.

In nucleotides, the CDR3 is TGTGCCAGCAGTTCCCATTCACCCGGTGGGAGGTATGGCTACACCTTC. This translates into CASSSHSPGGRYGYTF. The rearrangement uses TRBV6-5 and TRBJ1-2; no definite D call. CDR1 is MNHEY, CDR2 SVGAGI, per germline. The length of the CDR3 is 16 residues. The V end was cut by 4 bases, the J end by 5 bases, with 20 bases between.

This clone was observed a single time. The V and J genes are TRBV19 and TRBJ1-1; no firm D call. V was shortened by 3 bases and J by 3 bases, with 17 bases between the two germline ends. Germline V CDR1 and CDR2: LNHDA, SQIVND (reference sequence). This CDR3 comprises 16 residues. The CDR3 reads CASSIKRDWVDTEAFF. The CDR3 DNA sequence: TGTGCCAGTAGTATTAAGAGGGATTGGGTGGACACTGAAGCTTTCTTT.

V is TRBV6-6 and J is TRBJ1-2; D perhaps matches TRBD1 (5 bases). The CDR3 contains 13 residues. Per germline, CDR1 MNHNY and CDR2 SVGAGI (reference sequence). V dropped 7 bases and J dropped 4 bases, with 13 bases sitting between them. The chain's CDR3 is CASISDTSYGYTF. The CDR3 DNA is TGTGCCAGCATCTCGGACACCTCCTATGGCTACACCTTC.

The CDR3 region is CASSPSGTTSNEQFF. CDR3 in DNA: TGTGCCAGTAGTCCTAGCGGGACTACGTCGAATGAGCAGTTCTTC. V gene TRBV19 combines with J gene TRBJ2-1; 9 bases agree with TRBD2. The junction had 9 bases not matched to a gene; V was cut back by 5 bases and J by 7 bases. Germline assignment: CDR1 LNHDA and CDR2 SQIVND (reference sequence). The CDR3 totals 15 residues.

This clone was observed a single time. The chain has TRBV29-1 and TRBJ2-2; tentatively, D is TRBD2 (6 bases). Trimming left V 4 bases short and J 5 bases short, with 8 bases between. The CDR3 totals 12 residues. Germline CDR1 is SQVTM and CDR2 is ANQGSEA. In nucleotides, the CDR3 is TGCAGCGTTGGGAGGGAAACCGGGGAGCTGTTTTTT. Translation: CSVGRETGELFF.

This chain links TRBV2 with TRBJ2-1, with TRBD2 matching 7 bases. The V gene's germline CDR1 is SNHLY and CDR2 FYNNEI. V shed 10 bases, J shed 3 bases, and the junction held 12 bases outside the gene matches. The CDR3 covers 15 residues. The CDR3 bases are TGTGCCACAAAAACCCGGGACTACCGCTACAATGAGCAGTTCTTC. This translates into CATKTRDYRYNEQFF.

The J gene is TRBJ2-1, the V gene TRBV4-3, with TRBD1 matching over 7 bases. With V trimmed by 0 bases and J by 7 bases, 9 bases remained unmatched. This CDR3 is built from 16 residues. Germline-derived CDR1 and CDR2 are LGHNA and YSLEER. DNA of the CDR3: TGCGCCAGCAGCCAAGATTTCCAGGGGGAACTAAATGAGCAGTTCTTC. It specifies CASSQDFQGELNEQFF.

The rearrangement joins TRBV5-1 to TRBJ2-7, with 10 bases that match TRBD1. Germline V lookup: CDR1 SGHRS, CDR2 YFSETQ. J gave up 6 bases and V 3 bases, and 6 bases lay outside the gene matches. The CDR3 totals 14 residues. The CDR3 region has the DNA TGCGCCAGCAGCTCCGGGACAGGGGCCCTCGAGCAGTACGTC. Protein sequence: CASSSGTGALEQYV.

This clone was detected once. The chain combines TRBV7-9 with TRBJ2-1, with D possibly TRBD2 on 5 matching bases. Between the trimmed V and J ends, which lost 4 bases and 0 bases, there was a span of 19 bases. Germline CDR1 and CDR2: SEHNR and FQNEAQ (reference sequence). This CDR3 is 18 amino acids long. CDR3 amino acids: CASSSNPDYSSSYNEQFF. The CDR3 coding sequence is TGTGCCAGCAGCTCCAACCCTGACTACTCGAGCTCCTACAATGAGCAGTTCTTC. Full variable domain (outside the CDR3, taken from reference TRBV7-9 and TRBJ2-1): DTGVSQNPRHKITKRGQNVTFRCDPISEHNRLYWYRQTLGQGPEFLTYFQNEAQLEKSRLLSDRFSAERPKGSFSTLEIQRTEQGDSAMYLCASSSNPDYSSSYNEQFFGPGTRLTVL.

The gene calls are TRBV6-5 and TRBJ1-1; TRBD1 might be the D (5 bases). Looked up from germline, CDR1 is MNHEY and CDR2 is SVGAGI. The CDR3 spans 13 residues. V was shortened by 2 bases and J by 1 base, with 5 bases between the two germline ends. For the CDR3, the DNA is TGTGCCAGCAGTTACAGGGGGAACACTGAAGCTTTCTTT. Translating it yields CASSYRGNTEAFF.

This chain links TRBV6-1 with TRBJ1-2; D possibly corresponds to TRBD1 (5 bases). Trimming left V 3 bases short and J 3 bases short, with 8 bases between. The CDR3 is 13 residues long. Germline V gene data show CDR1 as MNHNS and CDR2 as SASEGT. DNA of the CDR3: TGTGCCAGCAGTGACGGAGGGGACTATGGCTACACCTTC. It codes for CASSDGGDYGYTF.

DNA for the CDR3: TGCGCCAGCAGCCTCAATCACTTTGAGCAGTTCTTC. This gives the protein CASSLNHFEQFF. This chain uses TRBV4-3 with TRBJ2-1; D gene uncertain. The CDR3 extends over 12 amino acids. The germline gives CDR1 LGHNA, CDR2 YSLEER. V lost 4 bases to trimming and J lost 9 bases, with 10 bases between them.

The chain links TRBV28 to TRBJ2-7; maybe TRBD1 (8 bases). Germline V CDR1 and CDR2: MDHEN, SYDVKM. This CDR3 has 16 amino acids. Trimming took off 6 bases at V and 4 bases at J, with 22 bases between the two ends. The CDR3 DNA is TGTGCCAGCAGCCTGAGGAGCGGGACAGGTAATTACGAGCAGTACTTC. Its translation is CASSLRSGTGNYEQYF.

This clone has only one observation. The V call is TRBV5-4, the J call TRBJ2-5; TRBD2 matches 8 bases. V was pared by 4 bases and J by 3 bases, with 8 bases of the junction left unmatched. Germline-derived CDR1 and CDR2 are SGHNT and YYREEE (reference sequence). The CDR3 is 15 amino acids. The CDR3 DNA reads as TGTGCCAGCAGCCCGGGGGTTAGCGGGGAAGAGACCCAGTACTTC. Its protein is CASSPGVSGEETQYF.

V usage is TRBV27 and J usage is TRBJ2-2; weak D call: TRBD2 (5 bases). V lost 3 bases and J 2 bases, leaving 13 bases between the germline ends. This CDR3 is built from 16 residues. From germline, CDR1 is MNHEY and CDR2 SMNVEV (reference sequence). The CDR3 bases are TGTGCCAGCAGTTTTTCCGGACTCATAAACACCGGGGAGCTGTTTTTT. It codes for CASSFSGLINTGELFF.